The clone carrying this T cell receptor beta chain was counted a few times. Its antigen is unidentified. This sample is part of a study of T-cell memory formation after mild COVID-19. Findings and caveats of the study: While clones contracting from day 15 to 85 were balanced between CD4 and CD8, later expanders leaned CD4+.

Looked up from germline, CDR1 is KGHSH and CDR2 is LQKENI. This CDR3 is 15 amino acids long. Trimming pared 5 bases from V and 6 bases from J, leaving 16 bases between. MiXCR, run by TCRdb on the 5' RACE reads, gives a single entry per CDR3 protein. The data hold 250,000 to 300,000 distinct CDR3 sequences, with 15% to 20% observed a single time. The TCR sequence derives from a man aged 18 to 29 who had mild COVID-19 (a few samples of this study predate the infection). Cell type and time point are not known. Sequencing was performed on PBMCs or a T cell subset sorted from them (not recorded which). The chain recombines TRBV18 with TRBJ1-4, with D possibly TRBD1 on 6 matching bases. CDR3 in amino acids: CASSVLGDKYEKLFF. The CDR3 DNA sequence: TGTGCCAGCTCAGTACTAGGGGACAAATATGAAAAACTGTTTTTT.